A single sample gave rise to the 10 T cell receptor beta chains below, sequenced in a study of shared clonotypes between healthy human individuals. Here immunoSEQ multiplex PCR was the method, and the copy in TCRdb shows in-frame clones only, minus some. The table includes 300,000 to 400,000 clones, less than 85% detected once. Specimen: memory CD4+ T cells sorted from blood. As for subset: CD45RA-negative fraction. These receptor sequences come from a man aged 25 to 40 in good health.

Details on this clone: Being one base from a much bigger clone, this may be a read error. CDR3 sequence reads: CASSLDQETQYF. The CDR3 region has the DNA TGTGCCAGCAGCTTGGACCAAGAGACCCAGTACTTC. The chain combines TRBV5-3 with TRBJ2-5; the D is unclear. TRBV5-3 is designated an ORF whose function remains uncertain. This CDR3 contains 12 residues.

The J gene is TRBJ2-7, the V gene TRBV19; TRBD1 aligns across 7 bases. V trimming: 2 bases; J trimming: 3 bases; junction bases outside the gene matches: 4. The CDR3 totals 14 residues. Looked up from germline, CDR1 is LNHDA and CDR2 is SQIVND (reference sequence). CDR3 sequence reads: CASSITRGLYEQYF. CDR3 in DNA: TGTGCCAGTAGTATAACGAGGGGGCTCTACGAGCAGTACTTC. Together with reference TRBV19 and TRBJ2-7, the CDR3 gives the full variable domain: DGGITQSPKYLFRKEGQNVTLSCEQNLNHDAMYWYRQDPGQGLRLIYYSQIVNDFQKGDIAEGYSVSREKKESFPLTVTSAQKNPTAFYLCASSITRGLYEQYFGPGTRLTVT.

V is TRBV4-2 and J is TRBJ2-1; TRBD2 aligns across 13 bases. J was trimmed by 8 bases and V by 4 bases; bases with no gene match: 8. CDR1 and CDR2 from the germline V gene are LGHNA and YNFKEQ. The CDR3 sequence is 16 residues long. The CDR3 region has the DNA TGTGCCAGCAGCCGCAGCGGACTAGCGGGAGACGATGAGCAGTTCTTC. Encoded protein: CASSRSGLAGDDEQFF.

The chain uses TRBV18 and TRBJ2-3; D not resolved. The germline V and J ends were trimmed by 1 base and 2 bases, with 4 bases remaining between them. The germline V gene has CDR1 KGHSH and CDR2 LQKENI. The CDR3 is made up of 13 amino acids. For the CDR3, the DNA is TGTGCCAGCTCACCACGTTTCACAGATACGCAGTATTTT. Encoded protein: CASSPRFTDTQYF.

The chain recombines TRBV28 with TRBJ1-4, with a tentative D call TRBD1 (5 bases). This CDR3 comprises 15 residues. Trimming pared 3 bases from V and 8 bases from J, leaving 16 bases between. The germline V gene has CDR1 MDHEN and CDR2 SYDVKM. CDR3 protein: CASSLGQGGWEKLFF. In nucleotides, the CDR3 is TGTGCCAGCAGTTTGGGCCAGGGTGGTTGGGAAAAACTGTTTTTT.

The V gene is TRBV7-9, the J gene TRBJ2-5; D may be TRBD2 (5 bases). The J call could be wrong; TRBJ2-7 is a better fit for the DNA end. Germline V gene data show CDR1 as SEHNR and CDR2 as FQNEAQ (reference sequence). This CDR3 contains 13 residues. The CDR3 DNA reads as TGTGCCAGCAGAAGGGAGAGCTCCTACGAGCAGTACTTC. Translated: CASRRESSYEQYF.

V and J are TRBV7-9 and TRBJ2-7, with D perhaps being TRBD1 or TRBD2 (5 bases each). From germline, CDR1 is SEHNR and CDR2 FQNEAQ (reference sequence). The CDR3 extends over 14 amino acids. Trimming removed 1 base at V and 3 bases at J, with 10 bases between. CDR3 bases: TGTGCCAGCAGCTTAGGAGGGGCTCGCTACGAGCAGTACTTC. It yields the protein CASSLGGARYEQYF.

The J gene is TRBJ1-1, the V gene TRBV25-1, with D possibly being TRBD1 (5 bases). Germline V CDR1 and CDR2: MGHDK, SYGVNS. The CDR3 is 12 residues long. V shed 8 bases and J shed 10 bases, with 17 bases lying between them. CDR3 in amino acids: CASSDWGRTAFF. DNA for the CDR3: TGTGCCAGCTCCGACTGGGGGAGGACAGCTTTCTTT.

This clone was detected a few times. This rearrangement joins TRBV9 to TRBJ1-2; D may be TRBD1 (5 bases). The CDR3 extends over 17 amino acids. Trimming removed 0 bases from V and 8 bases from J, with 23 bases in between. Germline V CDR1 and CDR2: SGDLS, YYNGEE. The CDR3: CASSVDLFVGREDGYTF. DNA for the CDR3: TGTGCCAGCAGCGTAGACCTGTTCGTGGGCAGGGAAGACGGCTACACCTTC.

The count of this clone is one. The chain joins TRBV7-8 to TRBJ2-2, with a possible D match to TRBD1 (6 bases). The CDR3 consists of 15 residues. V dropped 5 bases and J dropped 4 bases, with 14 bases sitting between them. Germline V gene lookup returns CDR1 SGHVS and CDR2 FQNEAQ. The CDR3 loop reads CASSLRGTITGELFF. DNA for the CDR3: TGTGCCAGCAGCCTAAGGGGGACAATCACCGGGGAGCTGTTTTTT.